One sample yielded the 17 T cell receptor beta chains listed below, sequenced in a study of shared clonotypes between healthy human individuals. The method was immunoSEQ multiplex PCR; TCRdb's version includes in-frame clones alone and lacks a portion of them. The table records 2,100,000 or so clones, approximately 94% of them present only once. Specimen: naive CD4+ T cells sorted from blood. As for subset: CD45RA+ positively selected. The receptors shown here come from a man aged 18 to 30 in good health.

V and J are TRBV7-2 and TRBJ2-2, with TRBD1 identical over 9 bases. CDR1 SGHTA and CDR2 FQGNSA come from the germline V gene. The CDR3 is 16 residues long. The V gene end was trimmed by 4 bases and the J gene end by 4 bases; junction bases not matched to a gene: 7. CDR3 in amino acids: CASSYRGLSGTGELFF. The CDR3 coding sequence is TGTGCCAGCAGCTACAGGGGGCTAAGTGGCACCGGGGAGCTGTTTTTT.

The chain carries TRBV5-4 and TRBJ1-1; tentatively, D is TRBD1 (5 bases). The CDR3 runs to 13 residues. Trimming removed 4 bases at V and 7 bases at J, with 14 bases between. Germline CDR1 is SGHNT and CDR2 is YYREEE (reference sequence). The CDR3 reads CASSEDDRVEAFF. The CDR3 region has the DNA TGTGCCAGCAGCGAGGACGACAGAGTTGAAGCTTTCTTT.

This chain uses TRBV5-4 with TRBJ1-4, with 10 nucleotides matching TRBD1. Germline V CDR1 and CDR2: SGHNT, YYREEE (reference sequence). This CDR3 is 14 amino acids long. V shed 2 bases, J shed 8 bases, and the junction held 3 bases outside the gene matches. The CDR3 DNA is TGTGCCAGCAGCTTCATGGACAGGGGGGAAAAACTGTTTTTT. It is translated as CASSFMDRGEKLFF.

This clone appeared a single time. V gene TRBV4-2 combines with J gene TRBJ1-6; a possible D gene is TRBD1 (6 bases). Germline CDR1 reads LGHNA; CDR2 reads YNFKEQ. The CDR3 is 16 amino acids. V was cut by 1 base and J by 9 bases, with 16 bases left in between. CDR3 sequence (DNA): TGTGCCAGCAGCCAAGGTCCGGGGGGCCGGGGTTCACCCCTCCACTTT. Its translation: CASSQGPGGRGSPLHF.

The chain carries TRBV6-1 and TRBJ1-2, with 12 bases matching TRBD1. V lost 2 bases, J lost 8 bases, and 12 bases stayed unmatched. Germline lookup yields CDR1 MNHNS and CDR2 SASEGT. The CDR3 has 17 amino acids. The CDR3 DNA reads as TGTGCCAGCAGTGAACCTGTCCCGGGACAGGGGGCGAAGGGCTACACCTTC. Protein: CASSEPVPGQGAKGYTF.

CDR3 region: CASSELQSRETQYF. The CDR3 bases are TGTGCCAGCAGTGAACTACAGTCAAGGGAGACCCAGTACTTC. This chain uses TRBV25-1 with TRBJ2-5; D remains unclear. The CDR3 totals 14 residues. V shed 2 bases and J shed 5 bases, with 12 bases lying between them. Looked up from germline, CDR1 is MGHDK and CDR2 is SYGVNS.

The CDR3 region has the DNA TGTGCCAGCAGTGAAGGGACAGGGGGCCAGTCCCAGCATTTT. This gives the protein CASSEGTGGQSQHF. The chain couples TRBV2 to TRBJ1-5; the match to TRBD1 covers 11 bases. This CDR3 is 14 amino acids long. In germline, CDR1 is SNHLY, CDR2 FYNNEI. After removal of 1 base from V and 11 bases from J, the junction contained 4 bases not matched to a gene. The complete variable domain, with remaining parts taken from reference TRBV2 and TRBJ1-5, reads EPEVTQTPSHQVTQMGQEVILRCVPISNHLYFYWYRQILGQKVEFLVSFYNNEISEKSEIFDDQFSVERPDGSNFTLKIRSTKLEDSAMYFCASSEGTGGQSQHFGDGTRLSIL.

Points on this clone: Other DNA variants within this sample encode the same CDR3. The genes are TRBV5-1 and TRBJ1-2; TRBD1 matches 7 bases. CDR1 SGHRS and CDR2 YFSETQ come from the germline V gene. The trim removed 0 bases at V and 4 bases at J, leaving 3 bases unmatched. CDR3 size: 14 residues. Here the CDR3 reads CASSLGQGSYGYTF. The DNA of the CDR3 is TGCGCCAGCAGCTTGGGACAGGGATCCTATGGCTACACCTTC.

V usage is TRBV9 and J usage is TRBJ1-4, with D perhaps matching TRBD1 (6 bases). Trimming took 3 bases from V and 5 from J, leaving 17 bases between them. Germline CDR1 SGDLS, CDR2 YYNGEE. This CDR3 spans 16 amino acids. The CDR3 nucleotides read TGTGCCAGCAGCGGATTGCCGGGACAAAGAAATGAAAAACTGTTTTTT. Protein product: CASSGLPGQRNEKLFF.

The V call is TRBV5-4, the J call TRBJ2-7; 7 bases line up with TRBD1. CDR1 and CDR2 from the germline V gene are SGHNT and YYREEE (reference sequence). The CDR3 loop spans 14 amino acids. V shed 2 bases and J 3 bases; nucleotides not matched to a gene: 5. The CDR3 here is CASSFGTELYEQYF. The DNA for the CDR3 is TGTGCCAGCAGCTTCGGGACAGAACTCTACGAGCAGTACTTC.

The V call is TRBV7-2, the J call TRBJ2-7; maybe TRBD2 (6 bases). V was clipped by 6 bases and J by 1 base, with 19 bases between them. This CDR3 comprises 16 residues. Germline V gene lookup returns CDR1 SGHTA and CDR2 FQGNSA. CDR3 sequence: CASSREGSGLSYEQYF. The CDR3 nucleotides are TGTGCCAGCAGTAGAGAGGGAAGCGGGCTTTCCTACGAGCAGTACTTC.

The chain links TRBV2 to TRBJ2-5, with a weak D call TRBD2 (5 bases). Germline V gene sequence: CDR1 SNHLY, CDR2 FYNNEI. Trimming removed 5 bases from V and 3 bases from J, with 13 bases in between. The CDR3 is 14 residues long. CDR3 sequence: CASSSPGFKETQYF. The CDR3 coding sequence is TGTGCCAGCAGTTCTCCGGGATTCAAAGAGACCCAGTACTTC.

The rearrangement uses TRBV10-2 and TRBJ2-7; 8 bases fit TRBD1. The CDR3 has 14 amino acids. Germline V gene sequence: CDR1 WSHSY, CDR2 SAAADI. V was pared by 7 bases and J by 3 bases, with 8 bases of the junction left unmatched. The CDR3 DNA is TGCGCCAGCACAGGAGGACAGGGAAGCTACGAGCAGTACTTC. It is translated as CASTGGQGSYEQYF.

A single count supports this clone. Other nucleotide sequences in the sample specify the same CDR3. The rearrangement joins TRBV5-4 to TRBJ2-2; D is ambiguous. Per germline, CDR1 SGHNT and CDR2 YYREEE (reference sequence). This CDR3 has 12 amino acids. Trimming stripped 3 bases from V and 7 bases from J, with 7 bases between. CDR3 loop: CASSSVVGELFF. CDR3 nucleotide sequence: TGTGCCAGCAGCTCGGTCGTCGGGGAGCTGTTTTTT.

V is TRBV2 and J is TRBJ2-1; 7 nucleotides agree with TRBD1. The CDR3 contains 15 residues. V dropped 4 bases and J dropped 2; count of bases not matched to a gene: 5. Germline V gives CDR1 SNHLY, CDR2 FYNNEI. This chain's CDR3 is CASSGWQGAYNEQFF. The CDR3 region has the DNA TGTGCCAGCAGTGGTTGGCAGGGGGCCTACAATGAGCAGTTCTTC.

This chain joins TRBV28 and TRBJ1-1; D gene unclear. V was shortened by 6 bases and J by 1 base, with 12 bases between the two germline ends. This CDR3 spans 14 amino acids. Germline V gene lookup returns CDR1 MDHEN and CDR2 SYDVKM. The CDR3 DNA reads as TGTGCCAGCAGCGTTCGGGTCTCGAACACTGAAGCTTTCTTT. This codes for CASSVRVSNTEAFF.

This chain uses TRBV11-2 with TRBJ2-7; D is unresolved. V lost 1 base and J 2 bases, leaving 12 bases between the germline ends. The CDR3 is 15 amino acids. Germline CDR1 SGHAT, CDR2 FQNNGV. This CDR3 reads CASSLGGRSTYEQYF. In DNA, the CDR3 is TGTGCCAGCAGCTTAGGCGGAAGAAGCACCTACGAGCAGTACTTC.